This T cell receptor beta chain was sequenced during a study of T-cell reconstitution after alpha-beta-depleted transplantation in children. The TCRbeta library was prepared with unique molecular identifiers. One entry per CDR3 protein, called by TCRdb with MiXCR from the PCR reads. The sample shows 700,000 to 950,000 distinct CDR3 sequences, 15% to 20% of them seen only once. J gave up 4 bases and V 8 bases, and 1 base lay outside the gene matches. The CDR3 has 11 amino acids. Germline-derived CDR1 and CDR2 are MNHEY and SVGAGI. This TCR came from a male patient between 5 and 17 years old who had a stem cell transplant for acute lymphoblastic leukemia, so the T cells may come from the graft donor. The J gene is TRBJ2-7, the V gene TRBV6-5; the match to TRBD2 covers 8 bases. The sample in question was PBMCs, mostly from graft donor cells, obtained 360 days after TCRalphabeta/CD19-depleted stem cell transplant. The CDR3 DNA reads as TGTGCCAGCCAGCGGGAGTACGAGCAGTACTTC. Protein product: CASQREYEQYF.